This T cell receptor (beta chain) was obtained from a study of a mutant IDH1 vaccine in newly diagnosed glioma. Whole-study context: Patients arrived already treated with radiotherapy, temozolomide, or both, most having had both.

Study results and caveats: Top-clonotype changes in peripheral T cells seemed unrelated to pseudoprogression.

Clones were sequenced by immunoSEQ multiplex PCR, and TCRdb holds only the in-frame ones, with some missing. This sample has around 64,000 clones, with around 83% found just once. Looked up from germline, CDR1 is SGHRS and CDR2 is YFSETQ. The CDR3 spans 12 residues. Trimming removed 4 bases from V and 4 bases from J, with 7 bases in between. The sample's time point: baseline, week 1 (first vaccination visit). Indicated treatment: pre-vaccination baseline after standard-of-care therapy. This clone was detected a few times. Its specificity is unknown. Sequencing used peripheral blood mononuclear cells (PBMCs), obtained from a glioma patient treated with radiotherapy, temozolomide or both. V is TRBV5-1 and J is TRBJ2-3; no reliable D call. The source is a woman in her late teens or twenties with glioma. Some clones in this sample may be carry-over from other donors' samples. This chain's CDR3 is CASSRNADTQYF. The DNA of the CDR3 is TGCGCCAGCAGCCGGAACGCAGATACGCAGTATTTT.